The count of the clone carrying this TCR beta chain is one. Its antigen is unidentified. This record belongs to a study of shared clonotypes between healthy human individuals. Generated by immunoSEQ multiplex PCR, the TCRdb table keeps only in-frame clones and is missing some. The table lists approximately 600,000 clones, roughly 96% of them singletons. Terminally differentiated effector memory CD45RA+ cells were left out of the naive CD8 fraction, which was CD45RO-negative and positively selected for CCR7. There are 16 residues in the CDR3. V lost 4 bases, J lost 3 bases, and 8 bases stayed unmatched. Germline V gene lookup returns CDR1 MGHRA and CDR2 YSYEKL. Whole-study results and caveats: Collection of samples was limited to blood; tissue repertoires likely differ.

The sequence derives from a woman in her twenties or thirties in good health. V and J are TRBV4-1 and TRBJ2-7, with TRBD1 identical over 11 bases. The specimen sequenced was naive CD8+ T cells sorted from blood. In DNA, the CDR3 is TGCGCCAGCAGCCCCATAGGACAGGGGGCTATCTACGAGCAGTACTTC. As protein: CASSPIGQGAIYEQYF.